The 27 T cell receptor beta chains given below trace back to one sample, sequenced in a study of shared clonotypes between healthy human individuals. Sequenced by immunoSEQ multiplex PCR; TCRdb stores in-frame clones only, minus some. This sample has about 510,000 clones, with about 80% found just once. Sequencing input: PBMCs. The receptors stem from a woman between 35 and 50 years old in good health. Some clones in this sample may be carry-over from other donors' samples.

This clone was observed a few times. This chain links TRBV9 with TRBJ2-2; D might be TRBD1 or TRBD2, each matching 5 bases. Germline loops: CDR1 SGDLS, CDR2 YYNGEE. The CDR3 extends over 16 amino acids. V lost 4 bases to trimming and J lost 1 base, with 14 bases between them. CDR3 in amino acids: CASSPPGPMNTGELFF. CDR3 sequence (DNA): TGTGCCAGCAGCCCACCGGGACCGATGAACACCGGGGAGCTGTTTTTT.

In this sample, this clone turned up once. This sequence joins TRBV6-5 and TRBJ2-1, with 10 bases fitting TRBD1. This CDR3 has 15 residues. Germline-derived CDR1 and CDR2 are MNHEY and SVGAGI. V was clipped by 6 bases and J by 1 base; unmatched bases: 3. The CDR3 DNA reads TGTGCCAGCAGACGGGGACAGGGGTCCTACAATGAGCAGTTCTTC. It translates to CASRRGQGSYNEQFF.

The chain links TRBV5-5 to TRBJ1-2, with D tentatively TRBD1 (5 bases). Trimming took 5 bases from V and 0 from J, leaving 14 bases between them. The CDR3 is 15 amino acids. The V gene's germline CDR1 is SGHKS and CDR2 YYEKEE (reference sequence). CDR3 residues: CASRHRDGTNYGYTF. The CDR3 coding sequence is TGTGCCAGCAGACACCGGGACGGCACTAACTATGGCTACACCTTC.

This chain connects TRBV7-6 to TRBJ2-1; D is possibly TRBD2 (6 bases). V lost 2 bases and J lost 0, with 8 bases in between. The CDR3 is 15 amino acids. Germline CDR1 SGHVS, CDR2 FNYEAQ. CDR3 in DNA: TGTGCCAGCAGCTTAACCGGGGGCTCCTACAATGAGCAGTTCTTC. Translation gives CASSLTGGSYNEQFF.

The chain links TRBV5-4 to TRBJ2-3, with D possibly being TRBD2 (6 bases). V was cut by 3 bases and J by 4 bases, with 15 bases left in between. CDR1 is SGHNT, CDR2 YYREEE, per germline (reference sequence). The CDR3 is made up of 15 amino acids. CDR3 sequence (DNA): TGTGCCAGCAGCTCCTCACTAGCCGTGGCAGATACGCAGTATTTT. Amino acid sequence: CASSSSLAVADTQYF.

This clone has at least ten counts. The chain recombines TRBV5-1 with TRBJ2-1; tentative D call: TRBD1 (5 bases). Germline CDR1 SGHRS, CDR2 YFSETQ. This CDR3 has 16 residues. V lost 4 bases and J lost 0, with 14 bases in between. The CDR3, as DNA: TGCGCCAGCAGCCGGCAGGGTGCTGCCTCCTACAATGAGCAGTTCTTC. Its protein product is CASSRQGAASYNEQFF.

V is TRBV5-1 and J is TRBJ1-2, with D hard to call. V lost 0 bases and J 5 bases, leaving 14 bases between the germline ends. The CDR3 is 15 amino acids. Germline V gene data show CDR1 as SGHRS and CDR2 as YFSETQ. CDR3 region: CASSLAAEGGYGYTF. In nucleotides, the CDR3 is TGCGCCAGCAGCTTGGCTGCGGAGGGCGGTTATGGCTACACCTTC. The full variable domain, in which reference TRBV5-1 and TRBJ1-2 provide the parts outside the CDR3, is KAGVTQTPRYLIKTRGQQVTLSCSPISGHRSVSWYQQTPGQGLQFLFEYFSETQRNKGNFPGRFSGRQFSNSRSEMNVSTLELGDSALYLCASSLAAEGGYGYTFGSGTRLTVV.

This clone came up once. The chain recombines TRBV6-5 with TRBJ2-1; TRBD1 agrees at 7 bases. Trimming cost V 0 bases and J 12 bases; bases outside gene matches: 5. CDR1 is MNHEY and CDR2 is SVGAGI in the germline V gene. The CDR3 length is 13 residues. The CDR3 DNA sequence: TGTGCCAGCAGTTACTCCCGAGAGGGGGCGCAGTTCTTC. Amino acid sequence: CASSYSREGAQFF.

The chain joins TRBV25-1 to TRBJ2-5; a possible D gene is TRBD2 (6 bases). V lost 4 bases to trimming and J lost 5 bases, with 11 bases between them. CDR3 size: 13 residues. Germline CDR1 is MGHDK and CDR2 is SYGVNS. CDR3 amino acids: CASSVPGRETQYF. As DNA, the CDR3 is TGTGCCAGCAGTGTGCCGGGGAGGGAGACCCAGTACTTC.

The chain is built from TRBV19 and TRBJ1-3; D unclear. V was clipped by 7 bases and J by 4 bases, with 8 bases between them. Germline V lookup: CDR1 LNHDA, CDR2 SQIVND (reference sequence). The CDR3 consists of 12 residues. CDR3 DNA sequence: TGTGCCAGTAAATCCCCCGGAAACACCATATATTTT. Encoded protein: CASKSPGNTIYF.

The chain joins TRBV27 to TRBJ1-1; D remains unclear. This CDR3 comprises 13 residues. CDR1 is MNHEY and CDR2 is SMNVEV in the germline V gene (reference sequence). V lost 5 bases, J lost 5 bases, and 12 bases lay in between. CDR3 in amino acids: CASSLGEGTEAFF. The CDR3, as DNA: TGTGCCAGCAGTCTTGGCGAAGGAACTGAAGCTTTCTTT.

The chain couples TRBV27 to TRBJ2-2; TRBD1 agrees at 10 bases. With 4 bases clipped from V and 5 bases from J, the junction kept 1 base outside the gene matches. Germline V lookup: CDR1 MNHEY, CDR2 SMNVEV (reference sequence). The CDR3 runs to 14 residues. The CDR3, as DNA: TGTGCCAGCAGTTGGGGACAGGGGACCGGGGAGCTGTTTTTT. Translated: CASSWGQGTGELFF.

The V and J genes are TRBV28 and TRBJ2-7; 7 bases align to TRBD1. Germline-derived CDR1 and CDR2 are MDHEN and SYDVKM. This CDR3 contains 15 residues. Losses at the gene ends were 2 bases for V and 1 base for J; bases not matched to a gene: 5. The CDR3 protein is CASSLPGDRSYEQYF. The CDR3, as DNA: TGTGCCAGCAGTTTACCCGGGGACAGATCCTACGAGCAGTACTTC.

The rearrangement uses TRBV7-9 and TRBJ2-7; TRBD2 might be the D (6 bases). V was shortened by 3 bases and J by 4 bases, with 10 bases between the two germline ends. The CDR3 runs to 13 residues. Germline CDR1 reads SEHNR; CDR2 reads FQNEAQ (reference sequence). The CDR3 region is CASSFGSAYEQYF. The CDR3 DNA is TGTGCCAGCAGCTTCGGGAGTGCGTACGAGCAGTACTTC.

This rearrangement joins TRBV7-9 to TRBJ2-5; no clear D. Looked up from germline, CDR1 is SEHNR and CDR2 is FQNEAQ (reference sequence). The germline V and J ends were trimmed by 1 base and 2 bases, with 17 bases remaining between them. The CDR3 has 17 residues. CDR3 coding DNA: TGTGCCAGCAGCTTAGTGTCATGGTACAAAGATCAAGAGACCCAGTACTTC. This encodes CASSLVSWYKDQETQYF.

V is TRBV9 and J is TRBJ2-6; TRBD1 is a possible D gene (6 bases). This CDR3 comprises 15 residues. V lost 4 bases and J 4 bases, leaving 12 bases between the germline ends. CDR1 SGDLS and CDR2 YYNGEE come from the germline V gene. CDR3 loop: CASSPTGYGANVLTF. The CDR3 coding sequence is TGTGCCAGCAGCCCCACAGGGTACGGGGCCAACGTCCTGACTTTC.

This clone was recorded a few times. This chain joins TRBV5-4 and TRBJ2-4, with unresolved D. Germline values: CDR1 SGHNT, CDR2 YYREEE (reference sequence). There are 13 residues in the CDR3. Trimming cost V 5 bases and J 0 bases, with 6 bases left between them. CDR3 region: CASSEQAKNIQYF. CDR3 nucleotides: TGTGCCAGCAGTGAACAAGCCAAAAACATTCAGTACTTC. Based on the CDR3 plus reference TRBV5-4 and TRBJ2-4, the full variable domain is ETGVTQSPTHLIKTRGQQVTLRCSSQSGHNTVSWYQQALGQGPQFIFQYYREEENGRGNFPPRFSGLQFPNYSSELNVNALELDDSALYLCASSEQAKNIQYFGAGTRLSVL.

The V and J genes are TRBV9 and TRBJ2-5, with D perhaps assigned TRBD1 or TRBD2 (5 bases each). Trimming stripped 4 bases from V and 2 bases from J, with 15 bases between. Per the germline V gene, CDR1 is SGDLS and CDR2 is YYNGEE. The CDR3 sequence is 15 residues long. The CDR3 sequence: CASSPEGTKQETQYF. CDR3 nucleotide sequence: TGTGCCAGCAGCCCCGAGGGGACGAAACAAGAGACCCAGTACTTC.

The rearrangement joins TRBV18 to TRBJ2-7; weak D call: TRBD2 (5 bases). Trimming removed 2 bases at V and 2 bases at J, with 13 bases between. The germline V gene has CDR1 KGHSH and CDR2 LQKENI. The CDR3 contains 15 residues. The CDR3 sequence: CASSPGVAPTYEQYF. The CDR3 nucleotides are TGTGCCAGCTCACCAGGCGTAGCGCCTACCTACGAGCAGTACTTC.

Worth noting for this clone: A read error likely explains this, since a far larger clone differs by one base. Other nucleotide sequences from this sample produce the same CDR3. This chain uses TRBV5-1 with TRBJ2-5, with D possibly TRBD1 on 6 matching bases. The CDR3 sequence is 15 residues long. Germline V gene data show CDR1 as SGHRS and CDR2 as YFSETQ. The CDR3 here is CASRPAPGQQETQYF. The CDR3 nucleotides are TGCGCCAGCAGACCAGCGCCGGGACAACAAGAGACTCAGTACTTC.

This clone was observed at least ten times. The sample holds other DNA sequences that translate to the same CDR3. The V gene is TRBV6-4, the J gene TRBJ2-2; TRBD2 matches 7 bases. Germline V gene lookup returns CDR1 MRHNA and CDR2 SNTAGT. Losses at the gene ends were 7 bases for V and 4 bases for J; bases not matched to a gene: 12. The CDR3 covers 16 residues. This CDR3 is CASNQEAGAGTGELFF. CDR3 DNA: TGTGCCAGCAACCAAGAGGCGGGAGCGGGCACCGGGGAGCTGTTTTTT.

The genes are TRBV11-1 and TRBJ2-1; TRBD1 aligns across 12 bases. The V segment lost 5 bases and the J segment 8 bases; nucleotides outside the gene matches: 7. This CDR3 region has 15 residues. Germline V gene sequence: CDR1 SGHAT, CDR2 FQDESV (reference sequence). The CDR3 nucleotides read TGTGCCAGCAGCCCAACCGGGACAGGGGGCGATGAGCAGTTCTTC. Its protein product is CASSPTGTGGDEQFF.

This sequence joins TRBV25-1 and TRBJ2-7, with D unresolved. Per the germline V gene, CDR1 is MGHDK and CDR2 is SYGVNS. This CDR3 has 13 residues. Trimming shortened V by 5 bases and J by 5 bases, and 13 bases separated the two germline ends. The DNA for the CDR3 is TGTGCCAGCAGTCTAGGGTTACAGAACGAGCAGTACTTC. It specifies CASSLGLQNEQYF.

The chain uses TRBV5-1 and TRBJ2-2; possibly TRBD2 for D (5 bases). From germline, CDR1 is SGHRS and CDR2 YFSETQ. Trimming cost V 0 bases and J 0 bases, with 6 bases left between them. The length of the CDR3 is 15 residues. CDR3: CASSLAGTNTGELFF. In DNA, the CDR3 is TGCGCCAGCAGCTTGGCGGGAACGAACACCGGGGAGCTGTTTTTT.

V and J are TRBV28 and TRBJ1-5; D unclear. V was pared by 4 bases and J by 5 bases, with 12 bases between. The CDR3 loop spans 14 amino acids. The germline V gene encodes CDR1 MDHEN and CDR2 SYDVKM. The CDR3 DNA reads TGTGCCAGCAGTTACATGCGGGATCATCAGCCCCAGCATTTT. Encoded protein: CASSYMRDHQPQHF.

In DNA form, the CDR3 reads TGTGCCGGCCAGGGCGGGACAGGGGGGGGAGGCTACACCTTC. Translated: CAGQGGTGGGGYTF. This chain uses TRBV28 with TRBJ1-2; TRBD1 matches 11 bases. Germline V gene data show CDR1 as MDHEN and CDR2 as SYDVKM. V dropped 11 bases and J dropped 8; count of bases not matched to a gene: 13. The CDR3 totals 14 residues.

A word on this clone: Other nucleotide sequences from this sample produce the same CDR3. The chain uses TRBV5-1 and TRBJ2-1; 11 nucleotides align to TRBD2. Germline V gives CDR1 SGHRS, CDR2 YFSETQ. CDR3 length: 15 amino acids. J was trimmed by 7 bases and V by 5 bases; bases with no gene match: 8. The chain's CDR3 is CASSLALAGGNEQFF. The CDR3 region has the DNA TGCGCCAGCAGTTTAGCGCTAGCGGGAGGTAATGAGCAGTTCTTC.